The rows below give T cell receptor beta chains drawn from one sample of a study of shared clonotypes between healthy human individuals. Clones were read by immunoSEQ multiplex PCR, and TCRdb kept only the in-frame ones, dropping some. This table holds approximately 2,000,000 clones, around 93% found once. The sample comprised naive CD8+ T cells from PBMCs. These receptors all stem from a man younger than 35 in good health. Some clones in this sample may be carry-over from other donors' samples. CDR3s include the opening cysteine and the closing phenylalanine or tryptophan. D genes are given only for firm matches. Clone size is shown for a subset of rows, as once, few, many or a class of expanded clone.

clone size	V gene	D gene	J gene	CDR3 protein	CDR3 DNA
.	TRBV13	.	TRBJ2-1	CASSIVGGTYNEQFF	TGTGCCAGCAGCATAGTGGGCGGGACCTACAATGAGCAGTTCTTC
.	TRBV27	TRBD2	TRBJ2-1	CASSSLAGVYNEQFF	TGTGCCAGCAGTTCATTAGCGGGAGTGTACAATGAGCAGTTCTTC
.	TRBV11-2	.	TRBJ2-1	CASSFNEQFF	TGTGCCAGTTCCTTCAATGAGCAGTTCTTC
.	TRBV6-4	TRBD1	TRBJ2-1	CASSEGTGVGNEQFF	TGTGCCAGCAGTGAAGGGACAGGGGTTGGGAATGAGCAGTTCTTC
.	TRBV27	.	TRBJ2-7	CASSYTGNVHEQYF	TGTGCCAGCAGTTACACAGGGAATGTCCACGAGCAGTACTTC
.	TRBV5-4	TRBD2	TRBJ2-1	CASSILTGTSADNEQFF	TGTGCCAGCAGCATCCTGACCGGGACTAGCGCTGACAATGAGCAGTTCTTC
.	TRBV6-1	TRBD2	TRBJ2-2	CASSERLAGAYTGELFF	TGTGCCAGCAGTGAAAGACTAGCGGGAGCGTACACCGGGGAGCTGTTTTTT
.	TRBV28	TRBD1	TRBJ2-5	CAINEQRTGEETQYF	TGTGCCATAAACGAACAGAGGACAGGCGAAGAGACCCAGTACTTC
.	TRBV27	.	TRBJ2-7	CASSPLLGTPYEQYF	TGTGCCAGCAGTCCCCTCCTGGGGACGCCCTACGAGCAGTACTTC
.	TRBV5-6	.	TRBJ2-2	CASSSFESRWTGELFF	TGTGCCAGCAGCTCCTTTGAGTCGAGGTGGACCGGGGAGCTGTTTTTT
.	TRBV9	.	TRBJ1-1	CASSVVSMPEAFF	TGTGCCAGCAGCGTAGTCAGCATGCCTGAAGCTTTCTTT
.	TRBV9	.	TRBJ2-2	CASSVGHGELFF	TGTGCCAGCAGCGTAGGTCACGGGGAGCTGTTTTTT
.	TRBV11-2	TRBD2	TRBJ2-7	CASSLLAASSYEQYF	TGTGCCAGCAGCCTACTAGCGGCTAGCTCCTACGAGCAGTACTTC
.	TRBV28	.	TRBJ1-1	CASSFRGALTEAFF	TGTGCCAGCAGTTTTCGGGGGGCGCTGACTGAAGCTTTCTTT
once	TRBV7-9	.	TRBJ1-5	CASSWDWDQPQHF	TGTGCCAGCAGCTGGGACTGGGATCAGCCCCAGCATTTT
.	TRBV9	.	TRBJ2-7	CASSVGERAYEQYF	TGTGCCAGCAGCGTAGGAGAACGGGCCTACGAGCAGTACTTC
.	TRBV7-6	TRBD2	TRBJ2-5	CASSPREVKETQYF	TGTGCCAGCAGCCCACGGGAGGTTAAAGAGACCCAGTACTTC
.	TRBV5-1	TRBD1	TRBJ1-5	CASSPWREIRLGTGVRPQHF	TGCGCCAGCAGCCCGTGGCGGGAAATTAGATTGGGGACAGGGGTCCGGCCCCAGCATTTT
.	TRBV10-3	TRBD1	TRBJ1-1	CAISPGQGLNTEAFF	TGTGCCATCAGCCCGGGACAGGGGCTGAACACTGAAGCTTTCTTT
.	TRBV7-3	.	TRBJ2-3	CASSSMGTDTQYF	TGTGCCAGCAGCTCCATGGGCACAGATACGCAGTATTTT
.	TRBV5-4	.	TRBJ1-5	CASSATGSNQPQHF	TGTGCCAGCAGCGCAACAGGTAGCAATCAGCCCCAGCATTTT
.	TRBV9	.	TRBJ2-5	CASSRAKLSTLETQYF	TGTGCCAGCAGCAGGGCGAAGCTTTCCACTTTGGAGACCCAGTACTTC
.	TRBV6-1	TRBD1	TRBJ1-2	CASSLQGREGYTF	TGTGCCAGCAGCCTACAGGGGCGGGAGGGCTACACCTTC
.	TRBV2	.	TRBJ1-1	CASSERGGAGGTEAFF	TGTGCCAGCAGTGAAAGGGGGGGCGCGGGTGGAACTGAAGCTTTCTTT
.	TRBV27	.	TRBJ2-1	CASSSGLPSYNEQFF	TGTGCCAGCAGTTCGGGACTGCCCTCCTACAATGAGCAGTTCTTC
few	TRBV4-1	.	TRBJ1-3	CASSQGAAGNTIYF	TGCGCCAGCAGCCAAGGAGCCGCGGGAAACACCATATATTTT
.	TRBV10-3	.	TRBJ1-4	CAISDSEGRGPNEKLFF	TGTGCCATCAGTGATTCCGAGGGACGGGGCCCAAATGAAAAACTGTTTTTT
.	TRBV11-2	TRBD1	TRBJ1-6	CASSFWTGGNSPLHF	TGTGCCAGCAGCTTCTGGACAGGGGGCAATTCACCCCTCCACTTT
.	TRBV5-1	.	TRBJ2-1	CASSRAYEGPGFVQFF	TGCGCCAGCAGCCGGGCCTATGAGGGCCCAGGATTCGTGCAGTTCTTC
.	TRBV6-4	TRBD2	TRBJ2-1	CASSDRAGGSHNEQFF	TGTGCCAGCAGCGACAGAGCGGGAGGATCCCACAATGAGCAGTTCTTC
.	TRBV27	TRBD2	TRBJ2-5	CASSSLGLAGTREETQYF	TGTGCCAGCAGTTCCCTTGGACTAGCGGGAACGCGAGAAGAGACCCAGTACTTC
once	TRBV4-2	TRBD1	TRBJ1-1	CASSQGQGMSTEAFF	TGTGCCAGCAGCCAAGGACAGGGGATGAGCACTGAAGCTTTCTTT
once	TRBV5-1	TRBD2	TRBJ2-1	CASSPVAGPLSYNEQFF	TGCGCCAGCAGCCCAGTAGCGGGACCCCTATCCTACAATGAGCAGTTCTTC
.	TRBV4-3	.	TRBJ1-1	CASSQDRVGSTEAFF	TGCGCCAGCAGCCAAGATAGGGTGGGGAGCACTGAAGCTTTCTTT
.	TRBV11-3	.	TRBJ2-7	CASSSSGREQYF	TGTGCCAGCAGCTCATCCGGACGGGAGCAGTACTTC
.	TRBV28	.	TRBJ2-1	CASSSLADEQFF	TGTGCCAGCAGTTCCCTAGCCGATGAGCAGTTCTTC
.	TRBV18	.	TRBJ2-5	CASSPLGGIRQETQYF	TGTGCCAGCTCACCACTCGGCGGGATTAGACAAGAGACCCAGTACTTC
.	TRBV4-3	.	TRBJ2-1	CASSQVASSYNEQFF	TGCGCCAGCAGCCAAGTGGCTAGCTCCTACAATGAGCAGTTCTTC
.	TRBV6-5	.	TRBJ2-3	CASSPGVLGDTQYF	TGTGCCAGCAGCCCGGGGGTCCTCGGAGATACGCAGTATTTT
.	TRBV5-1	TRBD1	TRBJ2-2	CASSYVGTGNTGELFF	TGCGCCAGCAGCTACGTGGGGACAGGGAACACCGGGGAGCTGTTTTTT
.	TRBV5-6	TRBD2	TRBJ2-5	CASSLAGLAGFQETQYF	TGTGCCAGCAGCTTGGCCGGCCTAGCGGGATTCCAAGAGACCCAGTACTTC
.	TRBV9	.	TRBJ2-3	CASSVDGGTDTQYF	TGTGCCAGCAGCGTAGATGGAGGTACAGATACGCAGTATTTT
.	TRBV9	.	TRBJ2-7	CASSVAESYEQYF	TGTGCCAGCAGCGTAGCTGAGTCCTACGAGCAGTACTTC
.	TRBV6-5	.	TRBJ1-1	CASSYTGRASNTEAFF	TGTGCCAGCAGTTACACCGGACGGGCGTCGAACACTGAAGCTTTCTTT
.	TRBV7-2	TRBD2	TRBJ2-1	CASSLVPSGWTSYNEQFF	TGTGCCAGCAGCTTAGTTCCTAGCGGGTGGACCTCCTACAATGAGCAGTTCTTC
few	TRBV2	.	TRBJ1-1	CASSVRGQHDTEAFF	TGTGCCAGCAGCGTTCGTGGACAACACGACACTGAAGCTTTCTTT